The clone carrying this TCR beta chain appeared a few times. The sample comes from a study of blood T cell repertoires in COVID-19. Study background: Sites in the United States, Italy and Spain provided acute and convalescent COVID-19 samples. Nucleic acid was either cDNA or gDNA, and it came from T cells, B-cell-depleted T cells, or PBMCs.

How the authors handled the data: Amplifying reference gene primers gave estimates of nucleated cell counts. Measured with immunoSEQ multiplex PCR; TCRdb has only the in-frame clones, and not every one. The DNA was the basis for D and trimming; V, J and clone size are from that table. Of around 80,000 clones listed, around 83% are singletons. This sequence originates from a human donor in a cohort sampled during active COVID-19. Sequences were obtained from peripheral blood.

The CDR3 loop is CASSQGGQTQYF. CDR3 in DNA: TGTGCCAGCAGCCAAGGGGGGCAGACCCAGTACTTC. The rearrangement uses TRBV4-2 and TRBJ2-5, with a weak D call TRBD1 (6 bases). V was pared by 1 base and J by 6 bases, with 6 bases between. The CDR3 sequence is 12 residues long. CDR1 is LGHNA, CDR2 YNFKEQ, per germline.